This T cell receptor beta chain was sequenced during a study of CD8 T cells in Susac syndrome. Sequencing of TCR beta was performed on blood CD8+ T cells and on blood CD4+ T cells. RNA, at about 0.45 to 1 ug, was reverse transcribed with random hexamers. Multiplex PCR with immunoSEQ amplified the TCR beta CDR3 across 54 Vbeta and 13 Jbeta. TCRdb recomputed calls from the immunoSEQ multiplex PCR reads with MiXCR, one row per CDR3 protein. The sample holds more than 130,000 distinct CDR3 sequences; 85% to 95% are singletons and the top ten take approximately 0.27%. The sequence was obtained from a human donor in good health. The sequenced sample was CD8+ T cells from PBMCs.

CDR3 sequence reads: CAFRDSYEQYF. CDR3 DNA sequence: TGTGCCTTTCGGGACTCCTACGAGCAGTACTTC. The gene calls are TRBV30 and TRBJ2-7; TRBD2 is a possible D gene (5 bases). V dropped 7 bases and J dropped 0 bases, with 7 bases sitting between them. The germline gives CDR1 GTSNPN, CDR2 SVGIG (reference sequence). The CDR3 length is 11 residues.